These 9 T cell receptor beta chains were all obtained from the same sample, sequenced in a study of cytotoxic CD8 clonotypes in ibrutinib-treated CLL. TCRdb keeps only in-frame clones here, not all; method: immunoSEQ multiplex PCR. This table holds 65,000 to 85,000 clones, less than 85% found once. This specimen consisted of PBMCs, obtained after 24 months of ibrutinib treatment. These receptors originate from a human donor with chronic lymphocytic leukemia.

The V call is TRBV5-1, the J call TRBJ2-5; D may be TRBD1 (7 bases). The CDR3 sequence is 14 residues long. CDR1 is SGHRS, CDR2 YFSETQ, per germline. Trimming stripped 4 bases from V and 5 bases from J, with 15 bases between. CDR3 sequence: CASSPSRGDETQYF. The CDR3 nucleotides read TGCGCCAGCAGCCCCTCCAGGGGGGATGAGACCCAGTACTTC.

The V call is TRBV11-2, the J call TRBJ2-1; weak D call: TRBD2 (6 bases). The CDR3 covers 14 residues. The V end was cut by 5 bases, the J end by 5 bases, with 13 bases between. In germline, CDR1 is SGHAT, CDR2 FQNNGV. The chain's CDR3 is CASSTTSLHNEQFF. CDR3 nucleotides: TGTGCCAGCAGCACGACTAGTTTGCACAATGAGCAGTTCTTC. Full variable domain (missing parts from reference TRBV11-2 and TRBJ2-1): EAGVAQSPRYKIIEKRQSVAFWCNPISGHATLYWYQQILGQGPKLLIQFQNNGVVDDSQLPKDRFSAERLKGVDSTLKIQPAKLEDSAVYLCASSTTSLHNEQFFGPGTRLTVL.

The chain couples TRBV30 to TRBJ2-6, with TRBD2 matching over 7 bases. CDR1 GTSNPN and CDR2 SVGIG come from the germline V gene (reference sequence). V lost 4 bases, J lost 1 base, and 4 bases stayed unmatched. The CDR3 consists of 15 residues. In DNA, the CDR3 is TGTGCCTGGAATCGCGGGGGTTCTGGGGCCAACGTCCTGACTTTC. This encodes CAWNRGGSGANVLTF.

The chain uses TRBV5-1 and TRBJ2-7, with 12 positions matching TRBD2. The junction had 7 bases not matched to a gene; V was cut back by 0 bases and J by 3 bases. Germline CDR1 reads SGHRS; CDR2 reads YFSETQ. The CDR3 length is 17 residues. The CDR3 region is CASSLGLAGAFHYEQYF. CDR3 nucleotides: TGCGCCAGCAGCTTGGGACTAGCGGGAGCCTTCCACTACGAGCAGTACTTC.

The chain combines TRBV7-6 with TRBJ2-1, with D hard to call. The V end was cut by 0 bases, the J end by 0 bases, with 15 bases between. The CDR3 sequence is 18 residues long. Per germline, CDR1 SGHVS and CDR2 FNYEAQ. The CDR3 DNA sequence: TGTGCCAGCAGCTTAGCCCGGGTCAGCTGGAGCTCCTACAATGAGCAGTTCTTC. Translating it yields CASSLARVSWSSYNEQFF.

V gene TRBV5-8 combines with J gene TRBJ1-1; D ambiguous. CDR3 size: 14 residues. The germline CDR1 and CDR2 sequences are SGHTS and YDEGEE. V was trimmed by 0 bases and J by 4 bases, leaving 10 bases between them. Written as DNA, the CDR3 is TGTGCCAGCAGCTTGGACCGGTCAGGCACTGAAGCTTTCTTT. This gives the protein CASSLDRSGTEAFF.

This clone was detected only once. The chain recombines TRBV5-4 with TRBJ2-7, with 14 bases lining up with TRBD2. The CDR3 is 16 amino acids. The trim removed 5 bases at V and 2 bases at J, leaving 6 bases unmatched. The germline V gene encodes CDR1 SGHNT and CDR2 YYREEE (reference sequence). CDR3 region: CASRRGLAGGAYEQYF. DNA of the CDR3: TGTGCCAGCAGGCGAGGACTAGCGGGAGGTGCCTACGAGCAGTACTTC.

The chain joins TRBV5-1 to TRBJ2-7; D is uncertain. Germline CDR1 and CDR2: SGHRS and YFSETQ. There are 13 residues in the CDR3. V was cut by 0 bases and J by 3 bases, with 7 bases left in between. The CDR3, as DNA: TGCGCCAGCAGCTTGGTACCCGACTACGAGCAGTACTTC. It yields the protein CASSLVPDYEQYF.

As DNA, the CDR3 is TGTGCCAGCAGTCGAGAATGGGCCAGGGGGGATGAGCAGTTCTTC. Residues: CASSREWARGDEQFF. The chain is built from TRBV9 and TRBJ2-1, with D possibly being TRBD1 (7 bases). The V gene's germline CDR1 is SGDLS and CDR2 YYNGEE. V lost 5 bases and J lost 8, with 20 bases in between. The CDR3 runs to 15 residues.